The clone carrying this T cell receptor beta chain was counted once. The data were taken from a study of blood T cell repertoires in COVID-19. Study at large: PBMCs, B-cell-depleted T cells, or T cells were the source of the cDNA or gDNA that made up the material.

Repertoires were generated with immunoSEQ multiplex PCR, while TCRdb's copy carries only in-frame clones and drops some. Among about 100,000 clones listed, 90% to 95% were seen once. Germline V lookup: CDR1 SNHLY, CDR2 FYNNEI. The V and J ends lost 8 bases and 1 base, in that order; junction bases with no gene match: 4. The CDR3 length is 14 residues. The sample consisted of peripheral blood. The receptor was derived from a man between 45 and 60 years old with active COVID-19. This rearrangement joins TRBV2 to TRBJ2-2; the match to TRBD1 covers 7 bases. CDR3 nucleotides: TGTGCCAGCGGGACAGAACAGAACACCGGGGAGCTGTTTTTT. It yields the protein CASGTEQNTGELFF.